The 2 T cell receptor beta chains below all came from one sample that was sequenced in a study of T cells after yellow fever vaccination. MiXCR was run by TCRdb on the 5' RACE reads, yielding one entry per CDR3 protein. This table has some 160,000 distinct CDR3 sequences, roughly 8.8% appearing once. The source material was CD8+ T cells sorted from PBMCs, sampled 45 days after the yellow fever booster vaccination. These receptors were taken from a man aged 18 to 30 who received the YFV17D yellow fever vaccine.

This chain connects TRBV5-1 to TRBJ1-2; no firm D call. Trimming removed 4 bases at V and 2 bases at J, with 18 bases between. The CDR3 consists of 16 residues. The V gene's germline CDR1 is SGHRS and CDR2 YFSETQ. Written as DNA, the CDR3 is TGCGCCAGCAGCCCCCCTCCGGCAGGAACCAACTATGGCTACACCTTC. This codes for CASSPPPAGTNYGYTF.

This clonotype was seen a few times. The chain couples TRBV4-1 to TRBJ1-1; 9 bases line up with TRBD1. Germline CDR1 reads MGHRA; CDR2 reads YSYEKL. CDR3 length: 15 amino acids. J gave up 5 bases and V 5 bases, and 9 bases lay outside the gene matches. Here the CDR3 reads CASSYTGGRGTEAFF. The CDR3 DNA sequence: TGCGCCAGCAGCTACACAGGGGGCAGGGGAACTGAAGCTTTCTTT.